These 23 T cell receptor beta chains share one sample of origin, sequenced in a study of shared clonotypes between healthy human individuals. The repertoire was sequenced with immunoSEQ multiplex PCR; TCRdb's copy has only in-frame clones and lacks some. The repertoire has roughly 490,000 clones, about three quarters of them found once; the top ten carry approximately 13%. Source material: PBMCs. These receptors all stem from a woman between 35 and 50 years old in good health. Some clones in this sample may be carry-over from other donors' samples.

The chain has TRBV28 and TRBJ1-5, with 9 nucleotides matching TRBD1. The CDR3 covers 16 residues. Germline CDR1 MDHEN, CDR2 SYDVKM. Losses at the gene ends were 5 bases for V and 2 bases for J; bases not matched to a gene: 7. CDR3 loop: CASSLTGTGRNQPQHF. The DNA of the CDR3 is TGTGCCAGCAGTCTGACCGGGACAGGGCGCAATCAGCCCCAGCATTTT.

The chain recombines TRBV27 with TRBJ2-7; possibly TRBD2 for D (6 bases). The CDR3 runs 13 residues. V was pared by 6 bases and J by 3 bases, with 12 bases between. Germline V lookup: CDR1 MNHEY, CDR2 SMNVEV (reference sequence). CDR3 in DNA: TGTGCCAGCAGCCTTGTGGGGGGCTACGAGCAGTACTTC. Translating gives CASSLVGGYEQYF.

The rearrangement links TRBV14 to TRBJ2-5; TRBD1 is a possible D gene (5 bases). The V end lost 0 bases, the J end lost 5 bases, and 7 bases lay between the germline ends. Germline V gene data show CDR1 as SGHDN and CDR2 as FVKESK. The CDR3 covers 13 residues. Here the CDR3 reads CASSQESGETQYF. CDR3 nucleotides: TGTGCCAGCAGCCAAGAGTCAGGGGAGACCCAGTACTTC.

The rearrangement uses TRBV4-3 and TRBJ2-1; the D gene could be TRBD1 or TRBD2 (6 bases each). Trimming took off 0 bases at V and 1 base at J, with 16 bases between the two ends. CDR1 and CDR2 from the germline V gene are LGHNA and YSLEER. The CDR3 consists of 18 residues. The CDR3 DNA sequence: TGCGCCAGCAGCCAAGATGGGGGGCCGGATAGTTCCTACAATGAGCAGTTCTTC. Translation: CASSQDGGPDSSYNEQFF.

The CDR3 reads CASSTYRGLSGYTF. CDR3 sequence (DNA): TGTGCCAGCAGCACATACAGGGGCCTGAGTGGCTACACCTTC. V is TRBV28 and J is TRBJ1-2; 7 nucleotides line up with TRBD1. CDR3 length: 14 residues. The germline gives CDR1 MDHEN, CDR2 SYDVKM. The V and J ends lost 6 bases and 7 bases, in that order; junction bases with no gene match: 11.

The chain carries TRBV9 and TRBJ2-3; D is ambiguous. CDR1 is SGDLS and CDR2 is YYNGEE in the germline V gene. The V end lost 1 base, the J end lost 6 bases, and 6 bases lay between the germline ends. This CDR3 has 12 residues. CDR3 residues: CASSVRGDTQYF. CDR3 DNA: TGTGCCAGCAGCGTAAGAGGTGATACGCAGTATTTT.

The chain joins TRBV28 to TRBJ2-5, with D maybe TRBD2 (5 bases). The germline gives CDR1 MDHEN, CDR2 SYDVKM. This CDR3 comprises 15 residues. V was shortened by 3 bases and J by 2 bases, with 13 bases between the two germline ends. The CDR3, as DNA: TGTGCCAGCAGTTTTCGGGGAACTCCGCAAGAGACCCAGTACTTC. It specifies CASSFRGTPQETQYF.

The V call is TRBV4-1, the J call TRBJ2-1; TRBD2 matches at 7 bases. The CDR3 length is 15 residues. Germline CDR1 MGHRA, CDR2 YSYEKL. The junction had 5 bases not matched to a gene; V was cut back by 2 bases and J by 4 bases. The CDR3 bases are TGCGCCAGCAGCCAACCGGGACTAACTTACAATGAGCAGTTCTTC. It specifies CASSQPGLTYNEQFF.

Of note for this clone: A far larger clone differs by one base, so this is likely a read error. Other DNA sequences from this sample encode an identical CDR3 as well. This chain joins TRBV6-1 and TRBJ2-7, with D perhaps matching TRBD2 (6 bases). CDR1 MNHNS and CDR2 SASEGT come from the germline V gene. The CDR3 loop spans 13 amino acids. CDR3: CASSDAGLDGGSF. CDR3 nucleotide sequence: TGTGCCAGCAGTGATGCCGGGCTGGATGGGGGGTCGTTC.

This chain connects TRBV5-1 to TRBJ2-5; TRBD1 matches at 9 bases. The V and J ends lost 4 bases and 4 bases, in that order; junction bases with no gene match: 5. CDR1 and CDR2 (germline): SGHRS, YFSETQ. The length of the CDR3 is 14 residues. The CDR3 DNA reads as TGCGCCAGCAGCGACCGGGACAGGGTAGAGACCCAGTACTTC. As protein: CASSDRDRVETQYF.

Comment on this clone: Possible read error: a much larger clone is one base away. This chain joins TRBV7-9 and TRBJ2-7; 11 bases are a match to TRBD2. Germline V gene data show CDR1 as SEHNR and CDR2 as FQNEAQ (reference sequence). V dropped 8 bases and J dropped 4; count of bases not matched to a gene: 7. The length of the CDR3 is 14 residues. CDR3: CASGLGLAEYEQYF. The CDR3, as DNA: TGTGCCAGCGGCCTGGGACTAGCGGAATACGAGCAGTACTTC.

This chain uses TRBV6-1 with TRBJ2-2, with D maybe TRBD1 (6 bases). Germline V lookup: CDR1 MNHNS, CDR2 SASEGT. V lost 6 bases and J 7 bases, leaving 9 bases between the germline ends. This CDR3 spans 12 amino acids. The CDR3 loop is CASRQGGGELFF. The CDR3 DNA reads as TGTGCCAGCAGACAGGGTGGCGGGGAGCTGTTTTTT.

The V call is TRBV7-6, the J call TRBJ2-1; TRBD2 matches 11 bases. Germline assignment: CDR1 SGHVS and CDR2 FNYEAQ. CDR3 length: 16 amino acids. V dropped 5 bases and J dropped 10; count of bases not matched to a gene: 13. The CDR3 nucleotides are TGTGCCAGCAGCCCCTATAGCGGGAGGGCCTTCGGGGAGCAGTTCTTC. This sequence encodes CASSPYSGRAFGEQFF.

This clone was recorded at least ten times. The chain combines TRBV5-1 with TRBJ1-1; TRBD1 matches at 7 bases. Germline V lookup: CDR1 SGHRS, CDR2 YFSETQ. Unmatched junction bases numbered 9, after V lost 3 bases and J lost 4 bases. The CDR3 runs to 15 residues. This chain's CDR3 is CASSSGQASTTEAFF. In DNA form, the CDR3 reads TGCGCCAGCAGCTCCGGACAGGCCTCGACCACTGAAGCTTTCTTT.

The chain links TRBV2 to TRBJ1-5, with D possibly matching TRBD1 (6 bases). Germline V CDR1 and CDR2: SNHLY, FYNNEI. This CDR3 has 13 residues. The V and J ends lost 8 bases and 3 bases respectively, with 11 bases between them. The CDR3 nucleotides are TGTGCCAGCCGTCAGGGGTCCAATCAGCCCCAGCATTTT. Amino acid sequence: CASRQGSNQPQHF.

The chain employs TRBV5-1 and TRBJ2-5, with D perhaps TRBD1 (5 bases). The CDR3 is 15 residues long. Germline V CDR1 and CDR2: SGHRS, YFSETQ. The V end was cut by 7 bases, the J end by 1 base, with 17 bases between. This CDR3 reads CASWQGRSSQETQYF. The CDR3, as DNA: TGCGCCAGCTGGCAGGGCCGGAGTTCCCAAGAGACCCAGTACTTC.

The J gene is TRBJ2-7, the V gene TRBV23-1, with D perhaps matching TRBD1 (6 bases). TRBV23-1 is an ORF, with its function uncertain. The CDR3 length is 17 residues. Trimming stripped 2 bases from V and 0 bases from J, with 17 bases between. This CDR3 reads CASSQKARQDPSYEQYF. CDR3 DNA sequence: TGCGCCAGCAGTCAAAAGGCCCGACAGGACCCCTCCTACGAGCAGTACTTC.

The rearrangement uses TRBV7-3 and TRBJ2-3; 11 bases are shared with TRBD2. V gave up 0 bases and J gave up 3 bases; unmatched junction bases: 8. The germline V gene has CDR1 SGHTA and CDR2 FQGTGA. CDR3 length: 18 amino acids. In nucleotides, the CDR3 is TGTGCCAGCAGCTTAACTCCGGGGACTAGCGGAGTTACAGATACGCAGTATTTT. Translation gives CASSLTPGTSGVTDTQYF.

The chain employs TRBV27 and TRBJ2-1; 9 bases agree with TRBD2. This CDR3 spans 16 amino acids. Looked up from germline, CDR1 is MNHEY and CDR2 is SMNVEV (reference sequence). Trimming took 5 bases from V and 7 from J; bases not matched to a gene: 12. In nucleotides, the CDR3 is TGTGCCAGCAGTCGGACTTTAGCGGGAGACTGGAATGAGCAGTTCTTC. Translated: CASSRTLAGDWNEQFF.

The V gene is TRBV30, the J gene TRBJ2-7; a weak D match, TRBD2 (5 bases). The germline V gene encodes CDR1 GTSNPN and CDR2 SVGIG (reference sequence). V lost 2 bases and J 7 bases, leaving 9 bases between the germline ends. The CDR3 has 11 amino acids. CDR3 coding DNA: TGTGCCTGGAGTAGACGGACTGAGCAGTACTTC. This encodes CAWSRRTEQYF.

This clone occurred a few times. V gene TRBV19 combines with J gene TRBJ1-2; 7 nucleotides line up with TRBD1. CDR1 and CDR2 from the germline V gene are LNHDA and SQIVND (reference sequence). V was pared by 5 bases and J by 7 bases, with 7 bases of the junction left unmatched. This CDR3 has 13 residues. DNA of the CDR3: TGTGCCAGTAGTCCAGACAGGGAAGGTGGCTACACCTTC. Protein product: CASSPDREGGYTF.

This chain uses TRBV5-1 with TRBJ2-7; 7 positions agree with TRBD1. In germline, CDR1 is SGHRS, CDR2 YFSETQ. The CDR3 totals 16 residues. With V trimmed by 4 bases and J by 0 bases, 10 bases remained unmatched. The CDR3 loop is CASSIGPGQSSYEQYF. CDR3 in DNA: TGCGCCAGCAGCATAGGCCCGGGACAGAGCTCCTACGAGCAGTACTTC.

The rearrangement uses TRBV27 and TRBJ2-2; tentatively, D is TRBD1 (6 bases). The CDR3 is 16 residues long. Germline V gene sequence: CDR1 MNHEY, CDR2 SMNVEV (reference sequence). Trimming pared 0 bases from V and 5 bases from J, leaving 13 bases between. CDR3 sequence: CASSLSFRGGTGELFF. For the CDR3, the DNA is TGTGCCAGCAGTTTATCTTTCAGGGGCGGGACCGGGGAGCTGTTTTTT.